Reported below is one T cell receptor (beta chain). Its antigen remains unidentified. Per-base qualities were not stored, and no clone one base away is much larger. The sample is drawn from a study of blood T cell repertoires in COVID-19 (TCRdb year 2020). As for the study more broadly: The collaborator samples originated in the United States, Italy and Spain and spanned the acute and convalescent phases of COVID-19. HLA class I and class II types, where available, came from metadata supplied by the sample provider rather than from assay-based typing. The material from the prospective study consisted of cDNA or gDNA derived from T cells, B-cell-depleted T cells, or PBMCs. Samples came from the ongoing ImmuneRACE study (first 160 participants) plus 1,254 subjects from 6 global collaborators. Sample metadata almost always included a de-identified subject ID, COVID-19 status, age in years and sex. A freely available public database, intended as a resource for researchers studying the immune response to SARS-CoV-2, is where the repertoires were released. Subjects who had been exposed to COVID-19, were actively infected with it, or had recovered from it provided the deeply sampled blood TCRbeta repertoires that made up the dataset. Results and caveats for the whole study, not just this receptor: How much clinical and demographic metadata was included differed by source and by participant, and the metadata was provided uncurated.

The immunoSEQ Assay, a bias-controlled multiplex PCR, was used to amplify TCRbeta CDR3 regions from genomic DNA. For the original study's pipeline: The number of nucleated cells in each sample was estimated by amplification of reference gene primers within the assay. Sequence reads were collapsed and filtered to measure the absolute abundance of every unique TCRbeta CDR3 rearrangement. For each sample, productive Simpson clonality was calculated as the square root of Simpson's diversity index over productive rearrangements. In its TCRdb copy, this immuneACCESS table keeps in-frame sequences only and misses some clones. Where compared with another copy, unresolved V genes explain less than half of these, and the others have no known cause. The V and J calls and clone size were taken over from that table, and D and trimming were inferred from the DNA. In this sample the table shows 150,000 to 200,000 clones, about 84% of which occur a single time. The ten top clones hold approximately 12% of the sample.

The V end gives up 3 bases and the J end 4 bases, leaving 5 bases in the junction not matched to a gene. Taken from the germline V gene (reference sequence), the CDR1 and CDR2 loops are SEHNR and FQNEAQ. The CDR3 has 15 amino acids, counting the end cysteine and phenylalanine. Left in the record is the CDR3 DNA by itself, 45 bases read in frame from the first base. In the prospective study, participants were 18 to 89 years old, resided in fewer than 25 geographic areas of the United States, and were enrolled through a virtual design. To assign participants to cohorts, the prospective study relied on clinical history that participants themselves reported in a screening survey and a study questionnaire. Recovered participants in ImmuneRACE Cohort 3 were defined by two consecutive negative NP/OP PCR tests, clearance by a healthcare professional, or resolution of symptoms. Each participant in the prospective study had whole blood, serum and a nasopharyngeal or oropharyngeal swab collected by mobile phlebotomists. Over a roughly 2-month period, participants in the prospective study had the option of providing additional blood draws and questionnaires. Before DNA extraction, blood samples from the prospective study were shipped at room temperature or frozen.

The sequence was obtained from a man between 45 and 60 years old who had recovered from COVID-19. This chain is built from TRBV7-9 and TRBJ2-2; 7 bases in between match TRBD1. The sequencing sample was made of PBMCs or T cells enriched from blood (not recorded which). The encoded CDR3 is CASSFLDRATGELFF. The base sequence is TGTGCCAGCAGCTTCCTCGACAGGGCCACCGGGGAGCTGTTTTTT.